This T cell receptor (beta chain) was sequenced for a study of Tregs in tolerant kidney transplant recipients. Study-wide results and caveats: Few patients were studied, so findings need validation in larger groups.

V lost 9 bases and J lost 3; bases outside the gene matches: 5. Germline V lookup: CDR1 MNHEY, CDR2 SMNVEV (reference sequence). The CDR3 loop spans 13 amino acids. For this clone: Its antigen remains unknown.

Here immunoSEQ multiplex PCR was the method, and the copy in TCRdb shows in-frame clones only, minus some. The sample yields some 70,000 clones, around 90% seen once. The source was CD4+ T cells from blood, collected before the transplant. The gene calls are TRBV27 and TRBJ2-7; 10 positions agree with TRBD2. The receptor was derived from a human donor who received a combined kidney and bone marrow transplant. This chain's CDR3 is CASGTSADYEQYF. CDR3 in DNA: TGTGCCAGTGGGACTAGCGCAGACTACGAGCAGTACTTC.